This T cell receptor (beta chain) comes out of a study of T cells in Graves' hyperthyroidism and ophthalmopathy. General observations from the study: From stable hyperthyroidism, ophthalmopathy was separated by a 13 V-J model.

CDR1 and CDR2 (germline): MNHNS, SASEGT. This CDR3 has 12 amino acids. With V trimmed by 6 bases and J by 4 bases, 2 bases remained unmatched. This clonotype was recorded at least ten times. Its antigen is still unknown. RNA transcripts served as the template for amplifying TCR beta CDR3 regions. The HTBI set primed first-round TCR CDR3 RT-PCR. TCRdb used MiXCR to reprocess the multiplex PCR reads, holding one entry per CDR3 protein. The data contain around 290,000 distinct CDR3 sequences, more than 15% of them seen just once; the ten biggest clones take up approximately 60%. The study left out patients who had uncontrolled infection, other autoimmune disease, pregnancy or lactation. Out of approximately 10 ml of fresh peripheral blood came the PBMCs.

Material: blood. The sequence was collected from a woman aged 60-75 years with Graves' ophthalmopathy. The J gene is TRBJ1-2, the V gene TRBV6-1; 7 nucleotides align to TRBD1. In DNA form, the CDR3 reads TGTGCCAGCAGACGGGACAGCTATGGCTACACCTTC. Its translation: CASRRDSYGYTF.